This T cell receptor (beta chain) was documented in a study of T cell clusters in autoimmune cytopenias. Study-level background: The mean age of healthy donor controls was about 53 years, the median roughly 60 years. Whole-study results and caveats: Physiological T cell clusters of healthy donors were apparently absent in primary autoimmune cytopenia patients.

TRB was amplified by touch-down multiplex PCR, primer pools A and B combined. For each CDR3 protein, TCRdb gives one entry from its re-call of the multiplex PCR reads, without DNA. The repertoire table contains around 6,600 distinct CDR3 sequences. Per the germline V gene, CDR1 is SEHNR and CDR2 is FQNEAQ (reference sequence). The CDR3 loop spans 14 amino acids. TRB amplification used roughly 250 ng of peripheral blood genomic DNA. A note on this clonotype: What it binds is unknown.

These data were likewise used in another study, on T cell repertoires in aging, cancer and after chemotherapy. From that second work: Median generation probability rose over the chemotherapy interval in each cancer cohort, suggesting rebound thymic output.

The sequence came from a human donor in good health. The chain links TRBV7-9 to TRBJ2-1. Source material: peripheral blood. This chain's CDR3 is CASSLGFVQNEQFF.